This TCR beta chain came from a study of cytomegalovirus exposure and HLA in healthy donors. The study ran its PCR with 60 Vbeta and 13 Jbeta primers. Generated by immunoSEQ multiplex PCR, the TCRdb table keeps only in-frame clones and is missing some. Of about 130,000 clones in the sample, about 78% are singletons; the top ten hold approximately 1.2%. In germline, CDR1 is SNHLY, CDR2 FYNNEI. The CDR3 length is 14 residues. Germline trimming cut 5 bases from V and 3 bases from J; bases unmatched to any gene: 5. Though probably carrying unrecorded immune exposures, donors were nominally healthy at sampling.

The source material was PBMCs. The TCR was taken from a man aged 45-60 years in good health and CMV-seronegative. This chain connects TRBV2 to TRBJ2-3; 7 nucleotides align to TRBD1. The CDR3 coding sequence is TGTGCCAGCAGTCGACAGGGTAGGACAGATACGCAGTATTTT. As protein: CASSRQGRTDTQYF.